The clone carrying this T cell receptor (beta chain) was seen ten or more times. The junction does not match germline at one end; this may be a read error. The CDR3 contains 14 residues. This sample is drawn from a study of neurological immune-mediated disorders. It was from 2 million PBMCs stored at -80 C that the unsorted libraries were obtained. Synthesis of cDNA used 5'RACE (with 10-nucleotide random UMIs). Using its own MiXCR run on the 5' RACE reads, TCRdb lists one record per CDR3 protein. The sample has over 35,000 distinct CDR3 sequences; more than 2% are singletons. Sequenced material: PBMCs. The chain has TRBV12-3 or TRBV12-4 and TRBJ1-5; 9 positions agree with TRBD1. The receptor comes from a man aged 45-60 years with multiple sclerosis. The CDR3 region is CASRPGQGRQPQNF. The CDR3, as DNA: TGTGCCAGCAGACCCGGACAGGGGCGGCAGCCCCAGAATTTT.